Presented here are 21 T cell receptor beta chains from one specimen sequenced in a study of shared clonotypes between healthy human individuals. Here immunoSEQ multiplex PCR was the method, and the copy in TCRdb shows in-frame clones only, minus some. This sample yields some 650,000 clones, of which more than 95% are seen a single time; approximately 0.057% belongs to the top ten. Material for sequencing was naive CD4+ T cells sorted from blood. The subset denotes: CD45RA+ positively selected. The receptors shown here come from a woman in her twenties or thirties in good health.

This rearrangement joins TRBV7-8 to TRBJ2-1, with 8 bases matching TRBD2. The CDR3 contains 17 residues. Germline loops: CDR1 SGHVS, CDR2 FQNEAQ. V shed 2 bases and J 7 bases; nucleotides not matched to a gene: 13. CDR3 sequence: CASSLRLMAGGYNEQFF. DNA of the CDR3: TGTGCCAGCAGCTTAAGGCTGATGGCGGGAGGTTATAATGAGCAGTTCTTC.

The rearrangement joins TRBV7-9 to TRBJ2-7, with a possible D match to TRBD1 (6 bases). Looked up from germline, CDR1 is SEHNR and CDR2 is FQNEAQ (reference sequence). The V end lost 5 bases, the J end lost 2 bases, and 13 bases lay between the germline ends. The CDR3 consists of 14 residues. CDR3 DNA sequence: TGTGCCAGCAGCGGACGGGACAAACCCTACGAGCAGTACTTC. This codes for CASSGRDKPYEQYF.

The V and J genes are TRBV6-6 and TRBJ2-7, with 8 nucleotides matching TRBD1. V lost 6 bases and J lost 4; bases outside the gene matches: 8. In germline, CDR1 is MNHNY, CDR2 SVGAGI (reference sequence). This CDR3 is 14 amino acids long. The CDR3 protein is CASSSTGVSYEQYF. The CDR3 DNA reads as TGTGCCAGCAGCTCGACAGGGGTATCGTACGAGCAGTACTTC.

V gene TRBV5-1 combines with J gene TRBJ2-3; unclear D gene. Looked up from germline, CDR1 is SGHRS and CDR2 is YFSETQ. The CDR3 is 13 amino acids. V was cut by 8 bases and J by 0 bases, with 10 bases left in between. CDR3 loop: CARDGPSTDTQYF. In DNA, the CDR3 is TGCGCCAGGGACGGACCTAGCACAGATACGCAGTATTTT.

CDR3 amino acids: CASSLAPLVSRYEQYF. CDR3 DNA: TGTGCCAGCAGCCTCGCCCCCCTGGTCTCCAGGTACGAGCAGTACTTC. The chain links TRBV9 to TRBJ2-7; D not certain. Trimming cost V 4 bases and J 4 bases, with 21 bases left between them. CDR1 and CDR2 (germline): SGDLS, YYNGEE. The CDR3 is 16 amino acids. The full variable domain, its missing parts supplied by reference TRBV9 and TRBJ2-7, is DSGVTQTPKHLITATGQRVTLRCSPRSGDLSVYWYQQSLDQGLQFLIQYYNGEERAKGNILERFSAQQFPDLHSELNLSSLELGDSALYFCASSLAPLVSRYEQYFGPGTRLTVT.

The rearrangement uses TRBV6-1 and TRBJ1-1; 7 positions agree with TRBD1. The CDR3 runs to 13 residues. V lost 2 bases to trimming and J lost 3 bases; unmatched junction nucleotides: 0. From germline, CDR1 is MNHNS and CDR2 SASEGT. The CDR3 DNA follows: TGTGCCAGCAGTGAACAGGGGGACACTGAAGCTTTCTTT. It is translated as CASSEQGDTEAFF.

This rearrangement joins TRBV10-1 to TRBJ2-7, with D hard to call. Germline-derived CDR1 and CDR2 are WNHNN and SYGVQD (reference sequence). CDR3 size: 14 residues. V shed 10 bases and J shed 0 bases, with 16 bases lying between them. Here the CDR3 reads CATSAATGSYEQYF. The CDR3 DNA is TGCGCCACATCGGCGGCTACGGGCTCCTACGAGCAGTACTTC.

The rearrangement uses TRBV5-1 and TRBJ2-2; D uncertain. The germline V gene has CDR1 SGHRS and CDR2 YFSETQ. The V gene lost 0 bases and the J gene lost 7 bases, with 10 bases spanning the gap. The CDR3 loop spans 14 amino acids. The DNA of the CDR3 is TGCGCCAGCAGCTTGGGCCAACCCAACGGGGAGCTGTTTTTT. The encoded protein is CASSLGQPNGELFF.

The CDR3 loop is CASSPGTSGAYNEQFF. CDR3 DNA: TGTGCCAGCAGCCCCGGGACTAGCGGAGCCTACAATGAGCAGTTCTTC. The V call is TRBV5-4, the J call TRBJ2-1, with TRBD2 identical over 11 bases. The J segment lost 2 bases and the V segment lost 4 bases, leaving 5 bases of the junction unmatched. From germline, CDR1 is SGHNT and CDR2 YYREEE (reference sequence). The CDR3 contains 16 residues.

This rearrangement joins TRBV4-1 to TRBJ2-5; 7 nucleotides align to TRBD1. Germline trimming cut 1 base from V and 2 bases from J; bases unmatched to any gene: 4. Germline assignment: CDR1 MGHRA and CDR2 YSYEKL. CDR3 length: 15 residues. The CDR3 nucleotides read TGCGCCAGCAGCCAAGGGGGCAGGGGGCAAGAGACCCAGTACTTC. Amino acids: CASSQGGRGQETQYF.

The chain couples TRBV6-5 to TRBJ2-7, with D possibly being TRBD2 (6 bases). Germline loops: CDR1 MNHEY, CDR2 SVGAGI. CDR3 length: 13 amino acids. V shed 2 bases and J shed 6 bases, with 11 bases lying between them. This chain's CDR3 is CASSYRGSFEQYF. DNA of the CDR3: TGTGCCAGCAGTTACCGGGGGAGCTTCGAGCAGTACTTC.

The CDR3 spells CASSKAAMYGYTF. Here the CDR3 DNA reads TGTGCCAGTAGTAAGGCAGCGATGTATGGCTACACCTTC. The chain couples TRBV19 to TRBJ1-2; D unclear. The CDR3 has 13 amino acids. Trimming took off 4 bases at V and 5 bases at J, with 11 bases between the two ends. From germline, CDR1 is LNHDA and CDR2 SQIVND (reference sequence).

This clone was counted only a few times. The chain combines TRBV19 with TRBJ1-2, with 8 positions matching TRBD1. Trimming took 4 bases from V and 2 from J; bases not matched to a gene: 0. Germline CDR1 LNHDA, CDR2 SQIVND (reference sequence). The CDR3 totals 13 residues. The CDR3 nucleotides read TGTGCCAGTAGTAGGACAGGGAACTATGGCTACACCTTC. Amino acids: CASSRTGNYGYTF.

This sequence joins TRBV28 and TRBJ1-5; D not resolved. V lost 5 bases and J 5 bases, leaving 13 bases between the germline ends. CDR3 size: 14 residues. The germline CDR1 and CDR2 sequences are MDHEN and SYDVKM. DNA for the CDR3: TGTGCCAGCAGTCCCTGGGGAGAATATCAGCCCCAGCATTTT. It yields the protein CASSPWGEYQPQHF.

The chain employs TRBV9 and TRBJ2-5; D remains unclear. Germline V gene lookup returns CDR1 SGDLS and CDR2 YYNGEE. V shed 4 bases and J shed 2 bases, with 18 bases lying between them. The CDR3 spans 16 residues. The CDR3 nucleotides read TGTGCCAGCAGCCGAAACCTTGACGCGATACAAGAGACCCAGTACTTC. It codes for CASSRNLDAIQETQYF.

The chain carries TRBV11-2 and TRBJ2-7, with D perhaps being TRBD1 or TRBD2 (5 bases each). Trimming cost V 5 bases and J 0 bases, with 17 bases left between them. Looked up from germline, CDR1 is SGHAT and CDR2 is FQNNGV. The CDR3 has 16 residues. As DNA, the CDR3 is TGTGCCAGCAGCGGACCCGGGACCCAGAGCTCCTACGAGCAGTACTTC. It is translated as CASSGPGTQSSYEQYF.

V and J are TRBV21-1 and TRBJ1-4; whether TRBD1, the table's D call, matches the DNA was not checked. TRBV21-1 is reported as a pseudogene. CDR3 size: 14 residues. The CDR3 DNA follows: TGTGCCAGGACCAGGGGCAGCACTAATGAAAAACTGTTTTTT. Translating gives CARTRGSTNEKLFF.

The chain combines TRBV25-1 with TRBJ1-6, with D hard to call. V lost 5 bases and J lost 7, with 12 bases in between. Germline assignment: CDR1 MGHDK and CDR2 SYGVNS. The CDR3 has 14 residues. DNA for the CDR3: TGTGCCAGCAGTCGCACAACCGGGAATTCACCCCTCCACTTT. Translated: CASSRTTGNSPLHF.

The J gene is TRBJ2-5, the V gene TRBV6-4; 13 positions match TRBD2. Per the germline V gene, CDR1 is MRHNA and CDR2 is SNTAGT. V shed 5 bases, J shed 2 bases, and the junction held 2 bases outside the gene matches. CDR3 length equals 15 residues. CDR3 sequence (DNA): TGTGCCAGCAGTCCGGGACTAGCGGGGCAAGAGACCCAGTACTTC. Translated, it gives CASSPGLAGQETQYF.

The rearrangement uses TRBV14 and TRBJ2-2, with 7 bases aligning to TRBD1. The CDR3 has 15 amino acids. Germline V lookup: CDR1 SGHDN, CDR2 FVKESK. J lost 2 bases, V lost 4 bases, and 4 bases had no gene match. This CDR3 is CASSRGTANTGELFF. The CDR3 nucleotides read TGTGCCAGCAGCCGGGGGACAGCTAACACCGGGGAGCTGTTTTTT.

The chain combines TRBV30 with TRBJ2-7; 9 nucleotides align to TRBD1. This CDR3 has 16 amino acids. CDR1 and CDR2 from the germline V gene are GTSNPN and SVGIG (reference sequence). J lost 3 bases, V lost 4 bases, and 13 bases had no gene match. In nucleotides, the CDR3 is TGTGCCTGGACCCCCAGGGACAGGGTTTTTATCTACGAGCAGTACTTC. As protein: CAWTPRDRVFIYEQYF.